Below are 27 T cell receptor beta chains sequenced from a single sample in a study of blood T cells in healthy people across ages. A second PCR, run for roughly 7 to 12 cycles, used a sample-barcoded 5' primer plus a J-beta primer mix. In TCRdb, the 5' RACE reads were re-called with MiXCR into one record per CDR3 protein. The profile shows fewer than 2,000,000 distinct CDR3 sequences, roughly two fifths of them singletons. The specimen was blood. These receptors all stem from a human donor in good health.

This clonotype showed up just a few times. This CDR3 reads CASSWRENEQFF. The CDR3 DNA reads as TGTGCCAGCAGCTGGCGGGAGAATGAGCAGTTCTTC. The chain links TRBV7-9 to TRBJ2-1, with 7 nucleotides matching TRBD2. The length of the CDR3 is 12 residues. The trim removed 4 bases at V and 7 bases at J, leaving 1 base unmatched. Germline V lookup: CDR1 SEHNR, CDR2 FQNEAQ (reference sequence).

Ten or more counts support this clonotype. The chain carries TRBV5-1 and TRBJ1-5; no clear D. CDR1 is SGHRS and CDR2 is YFSETQ in the germline V gene. Trimming left V 0 bases short and J 7 bases short, with 14 bases between. The CDR3 consists of 15 residues. In DNA, the CDR3 is TGCGCCAGCAGCTTGGCCGGTGAAGGTTTGCAGCCCCAGCATTTT. It specifies CASSLAGEGLQPQHF.

This chain links TRBV5-5 with TRBJ2-4, with TRBD1 identical over 8 bases. The CDR3 runs to 13 residues. V shed 2 bases and J 13 bases; nucleotides not matched to a gene: 8. Germline CDR1 reads SGHKS; CDR2 reads YYEKEE (reference sequence). CDR3 bases: TGTGCCAGCAGCTTTTTAGGACAGGGTGAGCAGTACTTC. Residues: CASSFLGQGEQYF.

In this sample, this clonotype turned up a few times. V and J are TRBV7-3 and TRBJ2-1, with 13 bases matching TRBD2. In germline, CDR1 is SGHTA, CDR2 FQGTGA. J gave up 10 bases and V 4 bases, and 7 bases lay outside the gene matches. The length of the CDR3 is 15 residues. In DNA form, the CDR3 reads TGTGCCAGCAGCTCTGGACTAGCGGGGGCAGGGGAGCAGTTCTTC. This encodes CASSSGLAGAGEQFF. Complete variable domain (other parts from reference TRBV7-3 and TRBJ2-1): GAGVSQTPSNKVTEKGKYVELRCDPISGHTALYWYRQSLGQGPEFLIYFQGTGAADDSGLPNDRFFAVRPEGSVSTLKIQRTERGDSAVYLCASSSGLAGAGEQFFGPGTRLTVL.

With regard to this clonotype: The junction departs from germline at one end; a sequencing error may be responsible. The CDR3 region has the DNA TGTGCCAGCAGCCGACAGGGGATCTATGGCCACACCTTC. This gives the protein CASSRQGIYGHTF. The chain couples TRBV12-3 or TRBV12-4 to TRBJ1-2, with 8 positions matching TRBD1. The CDR3 extends over 13 amino acids.

This chain joins TRBV7-8 and TRBJ2-4; D is undetermined. The J call may not be correct, given that the DNA end is closer to TRBJ2-7. Germline CDR1 reads SGHVS; CDR2 reads FQNEAQ. This CDR3 is 13 amino acids long. The DNA of the CDR3 is TGTGCCAGCAGCCCGAGGCGGTTATACGAGCAGTACTTC. This translates into CASSPRRLYEQYF.

This clonotype was counted only a few times. The V call is TRBV29-1, the J call TRBJ1-2; D remains ambiguous. Trimming pared 4 bases from V and 0 bases from J, leaving 12 bases between. Germline-derived CDR1 and CDR2 are SQVTM and ANQGSEA. This CDR3 contains 14 residues. The CDR3 protein is CSVAQVRTNYGYTF. The CDR3 nucleotides read TGCAGCGTTGCCCAGGTCAGAACTAACTATGGCTACACCTTC.

This clonotype was detected a few times. The rearrangement uses TRBV20-1 and TRBJ2-3; 9 positions agree with TRBD2. Per germline, CDR1 DFQATT and CDR2 SNEGSKA (reference sequence). This CDR3 is built from 15 residues. Trimming at V came to 3 bases and at J to 5 bases, leaving 9 bases not matched to a gene. The chain's CDR3 is CSARGAGGNIDTQYF. CDR3 DNA: TGCAGTGCTAGGGGAGCGGGGGGTAATATAGATACGCAGTATTTT.

Written as DNA, the CDR3 is TGTGCCAGCAGCTTAGCCCCTCGGAAGCCAAATAGCAATCAGCCCCAGCATTTT. This sequence encodes CASSLAPRKPNSNQPQHF. J is TRBJ1-5 and V is TRBV5-7; no reliable D call. TRBV5-7 is treated as an ORF (open reading frame) with a function not yet certain. The V end lost 2 bases, the J end lost 0 bases, and 18 bases lay between the germline ends. This CDR3 comprises 18 residues.

Only a few counts were recorded for this clonotype. V is TRBV20-1 and J is TRBJ2-7, with TRBD2 matching 8 bases. The V gene's germline CDR1 is DFQATT and CDR2 SNEGSKA (reference sequence). The CDR3 is 13 residues long. V lost 6 bases, J lost 3 bases, and 7 bases stayed unmatched. The CDR3 coding sequence is TGCAGTGCCCTGGGGCGGGGGGACTACGAGCAGTACTTC. Protein sequence: CSALGRGDYEQYF.

Remarks on this clonotype: A junction end diverges from the germline sequence, so it may reflect a read error. V usage is TRBV6-2 or TRBV6-3 and J usage is TRBJ1-2; D gene uncertain. CDR1 is MNHEY, CDR2 SVGEGT, per germline. The CDR3 has 15 residues. Here the CDR3 reads CASSYAQEETYGHTF. The CDR3 DNA reads TGTGCCAGCAGTTACGCGCAGGAGGAGACCTATGGCCACACCTTC.

The sample holds a few counts of this clonotype. The chain recombines TRBV15 with TRBJ2-3, with D perhaps matching TRBD2 (5 bases). The germline gives CDR1 LNHNV, CDR2 YYDKDF (reference sequence). The CDR3 consists of 18 residues. Trimming shortened V by 0 bases and J by 3 bases, and 19 bases separated the two germline ends. The CDR3 sequence: CATSRDEGLLSPTDTQYF. In DNA, the CDR3 is TGTGCCACCAGCAGAGATGAAGGACTCCTTTCGCCGACAGATACGCAGTATTTT.

The rearrangement joins TRBV19 to TRBJ2-1; TRBD2 matches at 7 bases. This CDR3 is 15 amino acids long. Germline CDR1 reads LNHDA; CDR2 reads SQIVND (reference sequence). Trimming cost V 8 bases and J 3 bases; bases outside gene matches: 10. The CDR3 DNA sequence: TGTGCCAGTTCCCGGAGCGGGGACGACTACAATGAGCAGTTCTTC. Protein sequence: CASSRSGDDYNEQFF.

This clonotype was recorded only once. J is TRBJ2-2 and V is TRBV13; D perhaps matches TRBD2 (5 bases). Germline CDR1 is PRHDT and CDR2 is FYEKMQ (reference sequence). The CDR3 covers 17 residues. Trimming shortened V by 0 bases and J by 6 bases, and 17 bases separated the two germline ends. CDR3 protein: CASSLGPGGLVPGELFF. The CDR3 DNA is TGTGCCAGCAGCTTAGGGCCAGGAGGACTGGTTCCCGGGGAGCTGTTTTTT.

The chain has TRBV27 and TRBJ2-7; 8 bases align to TRBD1. The CDR3 spans 16 residues. The trim removed 5 bases at V and 0 bases at J, leaving 9 bases unmatched. From germline, CDR1 is MNHEY and CDR2 SMNVEV (reference sequence). CDR3: CASSPTQGGSSYEQYF. CDR3 DNA: TGTGCCAGCAGTCCAACACAGGGGGGAAGCTCCTACGAGCAGTACTTC.

The chain uses TRBV24-1 and TRBJ1-2; the D is unclear. Trimming stripped 3 bases from V and 8 bases from J, with 21 bases between. Germline lookup yields CDR1 KGHDR and CDR2 SFDVKD. The length of the CDR3 is 16 residues. CDR3 bases: TGTGCCACCAGTGATGCCGACGGAACGGTGAAGGGAGGCTACACCTTC. Amino acids: CATSDADGTVKGGYTF.

The J gene is TRBJ2-5, the V gene TRBV11-3, with a tentative D call TRBD1 (6 bases). This CDR3 comprises 16 residues. Germline loops: CDR1 SGHNT, CDR2 YENEEA. V gave up 4 bases and J gave up 1 base, with 16 bases separating them. CDR3 bases: TGTGCCAGCAGCTCGAACCCCTGGACAGTCCAAGAGACCCAGTACTTC. Its translation is CASSSNPWTVQETQYF.

This clonotype was observed a few times. The chain uses TRBV2 and TRBJ1-5, with 7 bases fitting TRBD1. Germline CDR1 is SNHLY and CDR2 is FYNNEI. The CDR3 is 14 residues long. The V segment lost 6 bases and the J segment 6 bases; nucleotides outside the gene matches: 8. The CDR3 DNA reads TGTGCCAGCAGAGACAGGGTTGGGGGTCAGCCCCAGCATTTT. Its translation is CASRDRVGGQPQHF.

The table lists this clonotype with a few counts. The gene calls are TRBV6-2 or TRBV6-3 and TRBJ2-5; D remains unclear. Germline V lookup: CDR1 MNHEY, CDR2 SVGEGT. Trimming pared 6 bases from V and 0 bases from J, leaving 8 bases between. The CDR3 sequence is 13 residues long. The CDR3 bases are TGTGCCAGCAGCCGGCTGTACCAAGAGACCCAGTACTTC. Its translation: CASSRLYQETQYF.

This clonotype has a handful of counts. This chain uses TRBV5-1 with TRBJ1-2; TRBD1 agrees at 9 bases. With 7 bases clipped from V and 8 bases from J, the junction kept 12 bases outside the gene matches. The CDR3 is 14 amino acids. The germline gives CDR1 SGHRS, CDR2 YFSETQ. The CDR3 coding sequence is TGCGCCAGCCATCCGGGACAGGGTAGTGGCGGCTACACCTTC. Translated, it gives CASHPGQGSGGYTF.

The V gene is TRBV4-1, the J gene TRBJ2-2, with D possibly TRBD1 on 6 matching bases. V was trimmed by 4 bases and J by 7 bases, leaving 10 bases between them. Germline CDR1 is MGHRA and CDR2 is YSYEKL. This CDR3 region has 13 residues. The DNA of the CDR3 is TGCGCCAGCAGCCCACAGGGTCGCGGGGAGCTGTTTTTT. This encodes CASSPQGRGELFF.

This clonotype turned up a few times. This rearrangement joins TRBV27 to TRBJ2-7; the match to TRBD2 covers 8 bases. The germline V gene encodes CDR1 MNHEY and CDR2 SMNVEV (reference sequence). This CDR3 is 18 amino acids long. Germline trimming cut 2 bases from V and 2 bases from J; bases unmatched to any gene: 14. The CDR3 here is CASSLTLDEAGGAYEQYF. CDR3 coding DNA: TGTGCCAGCAGTTTAACACTTGATGAGGCCGGGGGGGCCTACGAGCAGTACTTC.

The table lists this clonotype with a count of one. This sequence joins TRBV4-2 and TRBJ1-1; possible D gene TRBD1, 5 bases. Trimming removed 0 bases at V and 1 base at J, with 21 bases between. Germline V CDR1 and CDR2: LGHNA, YNFKEQ. The length of the CDR3 is 19 residues. The CDR3 DNA follows: TGTGCCAGCAGCCAAGATTACCCGCCGGGGCCCTGGAAGAACACTGAAGCTTTCTTT. This gives the protein CASSQDYPPGPWKNTEAFF.

This clonotype was counted between two and nine times. The rearrangement links TRBV7-2 to TRBJ2-7; D call uncertain. The CDR3 is made up of 15 amino acids. Germline loops: CDR1 SGHTA, CDR2 FQGNSA. V lost 1 base and J 3 bases, leaving 13 bases between the germline ends. The CDR3 region has the DNA TGTGCCAGCAGCTTAGGTCCGGCAGCGAACTACGAGCAGTACTTC. The encoded protein is CASSLGPAANYEQYF. Based on the CDR3 plus reference TRBV7-2 and TRBJ2-7, the full variable domain is GAGVSQSPSNKVTEKGKDVELRCDPISGHTALYWYRQSLGQGLEFLIYFQGNSAPDKSGLPSDRFSAERTGGSVSTLTIQRTQQEDSAVYLCASSLGPAANYEQYFGPGTRLTVT.

This clonotype was seen a handful of times. The V call is TRBV3-1, the J call TRBJ2-1; D possibly matches TRBD1 or TRBD2 (5 bases each). The CDR3 runs to 14 residues. The ends were cut back, 0 bases at V and 7 bases at J, with 10 bases in the middle. Germline V lookup: CDR1 LGHDT, CDR2 YNNKEL (reference sequence). For the CDR3, the DNA is TGTGCCAGCAGCCAAGAAATGGGACCTAATGAGCAGTTCTTC. This encodes CASSQEMGPNEQFF.

Only a few counts were recorded for this clonotype. This chain connects TRBV27 to TRBJ2-3; no clear D gene. The V end lost 6 bases, the J end lost 1 base, and 11 bases lay between the germline ends. This CDR3 contains 14 residues. Germline CDR1 MNHEY, CDR2 SMNVEV (reference sequence). The CDR3 loop is CASSHTPGTDTQYF. The DNA for the CDR3 is TGTGCCAGCAGCCATACACCAGGCACAGATACGCAGTATTTT.

This chain connects TRBV6-5 to TRBJ2-5; tentatively, D is TRBD2 (5 bases). In germline, CDR1 is MNHEY, CDR2 SVGAGI. V shed 6 bases and J shed 4 bases, with 18 bases lying between them. The CDR3 is 15 residues long. The chain's CDR3 is CASSQSTGSIETQYF. DNA of the CDR3: TGTGCCAGCAGCCAATCTACGGGGTCCATAGAGACCCAGTACTTC.